Listed here are 13 T cell receptor beta chains from one sample, sequenced in a study of shared clonotypes between healthy human individuals (dated by TCRdb to about 2020). The protocol used for the library was the immunoSEQ multiplex PCR assay. Not all clones reach the TCRdb copy of this immuneACCESS table, which keeps in-frame sequences only. Checked studies attribute under half of the gap to unresolved V genes and leave the rest unexplained. In all, the sample holds 650,000 to 750,000 clones, and about two thirds of those were seen once. The ten top clones hold under 2% of the sample. The sample consisted of memory CD4+ T cells sorted from blood. Taken with the paper, the label for cell subset or site translates to: CD45RA-negative fraction. Receptors originate from a woman aged 25 to 39 in good health.

This chain joins TRBV7-4 and TRBJ2-7; tentative D call: TRBD2 (6 bases). Germline V gene sequence: CDR1 SGHVT, CDR2 SQSDAQ. The CDR3 is 15 residues long. Trimming left V 5 bases short and J 9 bases short, with 23 bases between. The CDR3 nucleotides read TGTGCCAGCAGCCTAAGCTCTAGCGCCGTCGCGTCGCAGTACTTC. Its translation: CASSLSSSAVASQYF.

The chain employs TRBV15 and TRBJ2-5; D is possibly TRBD2 (6 bases). The CDR3 extends over 16 amino acids. Germline V lookup: CDR1 LNHNV, CDR2 YYDKDF (reference sequence). Deletions cut 0 bases from V and 1 base from J, with 12 bases between. CDR3 region: CATSRDMGGVQETQYF. In nucleotides, the CDR3 is TGTGCCACCAGCAGAGACATGGGCGGGGTCCAAGAGACCCAGTACTTC.

This clone occurred once. As DNA, the CDR3 is TGTGCCAGCATAGGAATCTCCTCTGGAAACACCATATATTTT. It encodes CASIGISSGNTIYF. The chain is built from TRBV6-5 and TRBJ1-3; D uncertain. Germline-derived CDR1 and CDR2 are MNHEY and SVGAGI. V lost 7 bases, J lost 0 bases, and 10 bases lay in between. The CDR3 loop spans 14 amino acids.

J is TRBJ1-2 and V is TRBV2; 7 bases map to TRBD1. Trimming at V came to 11 bases and at J to 6 bases, leaving 6 bases not matched to a gene. CDR1 is SNHLY, CDR2 FYNNEI, per germline. CDR3 size: 11 residues. CDR3 amino acids: CAGGQVDGYTF. CDR3 DNA sequence: TGTGCCGGTGGACAGGTGGATGGCTACACCTTC.

The chain couples TRBV6-6 to TRBJ2-7; 7 nucleotides line up with TRBD1. Per germline, CDR1 MNHNY and CDR2 SVGAGI (reference sequence). Trimming cost V 0 bases and J 7 bases; bases outside gene matches: 12. The CDR3 covers 16 residues. The CDR3 coding sequence is TGTGCCAGCAGTTACTCTAGGGGGCAGTACCAGGGGGAGCAGTACTTC. Translating it yields CASSYSRGQYQGEQYF.

CDR3 DNA: TGTGCCAGCAGTTTATCGATAGCCTACAATGAGCAGTTCTTC. This sequence encodes CASSLSIAYNEQFF. The J gene is TRBJ2-1, the V gene TRBV27; D is uncertain. CDR3 size: 14 residues. V lost 0 bases, J lost 2 bases, and 5 bases lay in between. The germline gives CDR1 MNHEY, CDR2 SMNVEV (reference sequence).

This rearrangement joins TRBV7-2 to TRBJ2-3; possibly TRBD1 for D (6 bases). The germline V and J ends were trimmed by 5 bases and 2 bases, with 14 bases remaining between them. CDR3 size: 15 residues. Germline V gives CDR1 SGHTA, CDR2 FQGNSA. Here the CDR3 reads CASSRQALTTDTQYF. In DNA form, the CDR3 reads TGTGCCAGCAGCCGACAGGCCCTAACCACAGATACGCAGTATTTT.

The chain employs TRBV29-1 and TRBJ2-5; TRBD2 matches 13 bases. CDR3 size: 15 residues. Per germline, CDR1 SQVTM and CDR2 ANQGSEA. V shed 5 bases and J 1 base; nucleotides not matched to a gene: 4. The CDR3 sequence is CSVWGLAGTQETQYF. Here the CDR3 DNA reads TGCAGCGTTTGGGGACTAGCGGGGACCCAAGAGACCCAGTACTTC.

The CDR3 reads CASRRTSANYEQYF. The CDR3 region has the DNA TGTGCCAGCCGCAGGACTAGCGCGAACTACGAGCAGTACTTC. V and J are TRBV19 and TRBJ2-7; 9 positions agree with TRBD2. CDR3 length: 14 residues. V gave up 9 bases and J gave up 3 bases; unmatched junction bases: 9. Per germline, CDR1 LNHDA and CDR2 SQIVND (reference sequence).

This chain uses TRBV6-5 with TRBJ2-3; D gene unclear. The CDR3 is made up of 15 amino acids. Germline CDR1 is MNHEY and CDR2 is SVGAGI. V gave up 6 bases and J gave up 0 bases, with 13 bases separating them. The CDR3 sequence: CASRSTPPSTDTQYF. CDR3 DNA: TGTGCCAGCAGATCAACCCCCCCGAGCACAGATACGCAGTATTTT.

In its sample, this clone was seen a few times. The V and J genes are TRBV30 and TRBJ2-7; 9 bases are a match to TRBD1. From germline, CDR1 is GTSNPN and CDR2 SVGIG (reference sequence). This CDR3 comprises 12 residues. Trimming at V came to 7 bases and at J to 3 bases, leaving 4 bases not matched to a gene. The CDR3 DNA reads as TGTGCCTACGGGACAGGGTACTACGAGCAGTACTTC. Protein: CAYGTGYYEQYF.

A single count supports this clone. This chain uses TRBV19 with TRBJ1-5; D is perhaps TRBD1 (5 bases). The CDR3 runs to 15 residues. Per germline, CDR1 LNHDA and CDR2 SQIVND (reference sequence). V lost 6 bases and J lost 5, with 17 bases in between. The CDR3 loop is CASRRLQDGDQPQHF. The CDR3 bases are TGTGCCAGTAGACGTCTACAGGATGGGGATCAGCCCCAGCATTTT.

In its sample, this clone was seen a few times. V usage is TRBV6-1 and J usage is TRBJ1-1; a possible D gene is TRBD1 (6 bases). CDR1 is MNHNS, CDR2 SASEGT, per germline. Trimming took off 3 bases at V and 5 bases at J, with 19 bases between the two ends. The CDR3 consists of 16 residues. The CDR3 loop reads CASSEGQLWRGTEAFF. The CDR3 DNA reads as TGTGCCAGCAGTGAGGGACAACTCTGGCGGGGGACTGAAGCTTTCTTT.